This is a list of T cell receptor beta chains from one sample in a study of blood T cell repertoires in COVID-19. Produced via immunoSEQ multiplex PCR; TCRdb's table is partial and in-frame only. The sample has tens of thousands of clones, around nine tenths seen once. Sequenced sample: peripheral blood. These receptors all come from an elderly man with COVID-19, enrolled during active disease. Each CDR3 is given with its conserved first and last residue. The order of the fields is clone size, J gene, V gene, D gene, CDR3 protein, CDR3 DNA. D genes are given only for firm matches. The size field is filled for only some rows; it gives once, few, many or a size class.

clone_size: .
j_call: TRBJ2-3
v_call: TRBV4-2
d_call: .
cdr3_aa: CASSSRHWGGGADTQYF
cdr3_nt: TGTGCCAGCAGCTCAAGACACTGGGGGGGCGGGGCAGATACGCAGTATTTT

clone_size: .
j_call: TRBJ1-5
v_call: TRBV6-5
d_call: .
cdr3_aa: CASSQDLSGPQHF
cdr3_nt: TGTGCCAGCAGCCAGGACTTATCAGGGCCCCAGCATTTT

clone_size: once
j_call: TRBJ2-3
v_call: TRBV5-4
d_call: TRBD2
cdr3_aa: CASSRRTSLFTDTQYF
cdr3_nt: TGTGCCAGCAGTCGACGGACTAGCCTCTTCACAGATACGCAGTATTTT

clone_size: .
j_call: TRBJ2-7
v_call: TRBV6-2/TRBV6-3
d_call: .
cdr3_aa: CASSEGDRKAYEQYF
cdr3_nt: TGTGCCAGCAGTGAGGGGGACCGTAAGGCCTACGAGCAGTACTTC

clone_size: .
j_call: TRBJ1-6
v_call: TRBV7-3
d_call: TRBD1
cdr3_aa: CASSSGDRGYNSPLHF
cdr3_nt: TGTGCCAGCAGCTCAGGGGACAGGGGGTATAATTCACCCCTCCACTTT

clone_size: .
j_call: TRBJ1-2
v_call: TRBV10-3
d_call: .
cdr3_aa: CAISERPTNYGYTF
cdr3_nt: TGTGCCATCAGTGAACGTCCTACTAACTATGGCTACACCTTC

clone_size: .
j_call: TRBJ2-5
v_call: TRBV5-6
d_call: TRBD1
cdr3_aa: CASSSGQGARETQYF
cdr3_nt: TGTGCCAGCAGCTCGGGACAGGGGGCGCGAGAGACCCAGTACTTC

clone_size: .
j_call: TRBJ1-1
v_call: TRBV4-2
d_call: TRBD1
cdr3_aa: CASSQGTGGAPAFF
cdr3_nt: TGTGCCAGCAGCCAGGGGACAGGGGGCGCCCCAGCTTTCTTT

clone_size: .
j_call: TRBJ1-1
v_call: TRBV3-1/TRBV3-2
d_call: TRBD1
cdr3_aa: CASSQAHRGTEAFF
cdr3_nt: TGTGCCAGCAGCCAAGCCCACAGGGGGACTGAAGCTTTCTTT

clone_size: once
j_call: TRBJ2-2
v_call: TRBV7-3
d_call: .
cdr3_aa: CASSFTGKATGELFF
cdr3_nt: TGTGCCAGCAGCTTTACAGGGAAGGCCACCGGGGAGCTGTTTTTT

clone_size: few
j_call: TRBJ1-2
v_call: TRBV2
d_call: .
cdr3_aa: CASSDRHLRGYTF
cdr3_nt: TGTGCCAGCAGTGACAGACACCTTCGAGGCTACACCTTC

clone_size: .
j_call: TRBJ1-2
v_call: TRBV2
d_call: .
cdr3_aa: CASSEEWSGVYGYTF
cdr3_nt: TGTGCCAGCAGTGAAGAGTGGTCAGGGGTCTATGGCTACACCTTC

clone_size: once
j_call: TRBJ2-1
v_call: TRBV7-2
d_call: TRBD2
cdr3_aa: CASSLALASGGAVNEQFF
cdr3_nt: TGTGCCAGCAGCTTAGCGTTGGCTAGCGGGGGGGCGGTAAATGAGCAGTTCTTC

clone_size: once
j_call: TRBJ1-5
v_call: TRBV3-1/TRBV3-2
d_call: TRBD1
cdr3_aa: CASSQRTGGPQHF
cdr3_nt: TGTGCCAGCAGCCAACGGACAGGGGGGCCCCAGCATTTT

clone_size: .
j_call: TRBJ2-5
v_call: TRBV5-4
d_call: TRBD2
cdr3_aa: CASSLGLAGIQETQYF
cdr3_nt: TGTGCCAGCAGTCTGGGACTAGCGGGGATCCAAGAGACCCAGTACTTC

clone_size: .
j_call: TRBJ1-2
v_call: TRBV7-9
d_call: .
cdr3_aa: CASSLGGDLANYGYTF
cdr3_nt: TGTGCCAGCAGCTTGGGGGGGGACTTAGCCAACTATGGCTACACCTTC

clone_size: .
j_call: TRBJ1-1
v_call: TRBV2
d_call: .
cdr3_aa: CASGRGPSNTEAFF
cdr3_nt: TGTGCCAGCGGGCGAGGGCCTTCGAACACTGAAGCTTTCTTT

clone_size: once
j_call: TRBJ2-3
v_call: TRBV6-5
d_call: TRBD2
cdr3_aa: CASSGGGRGTDTQYF
cdr3_nt: TGTGCCAGCAGCGGGGGGGGGAGGGGCACAGATACGCAGTATTTT